This T cell receptor beta chain is drawn from a study of monozygotic twins with inflammatory bowel disease (dated by TCRdb to about 2019). Some background on the complete study: The full study comprised some 30 monozygotic twin pairs: nine German pairs (four IBD-concordant, five IBD-discordant) and 19 IBD-discordant Danish pairs. Each individual had, on average, about 151 000 unique TCRalpha sequences and 181 000 unique TCRbeta sequences available for analysis. Disease-associated traits were sought mainly through comparisons between IBD patients and their genetically identical healthy co-twins within discordant pairs.

General study outcomes and caveats: No single strong signal or clonotype linked to IBD turned up in the results, so the idea that one exists was not supported. No difference in repertoire similarity was observed between concordant and discordant twins, possibly owing to limited statistical power. Because patients were on differing immunosuppressive treatments, the repertoires may have picked up extra background noise and inter-individual variability. IBD patients had lower TCRbeta repertoire diversity, measured by the inverse Simpson index, than their healthy co-twins. Different T cell subtypes could not be distinguished in the analysis. IBD patients shared fewer clonotypes with other individuals than healthy twins did, most markedly in patients showing signs of disease activity.

Library generation was performed with 5' RACE. Each TCR library was prepared from about 3.5 ug of total RNA. For each sample, cDNA was synthesized in eight separate reactions using SMARTScribe reverse transcriptase. During cDNA synthesis, template switching introduced unique molecular identifiers that contained a 6-nucleotide sample barcode. Two nested PCRs of around 16 and 10 cycles amplified the TCRalpha and TCRbeta cDNA, and bead purification followed each PCR. Before amplification, the cDNA was treated with uracil DNA-glycosylase and purified using the QIAquick PCR purification kit. In the second PCR, Illumina TruSeq-compatible adapters and sample-specific barcodes were added. Library quality and concentration were assessed using TapeStation and Qubit, and 4.5 to 5.5 ng of each library was pooled. Sequencing of pooled libraries was carried out on an Illumina HiSeq2500 single-index Rapid Run using 2 x 100 bp reads and custom sequencing primers. As for the authors' bioinformatics: UMI-based consensus assembly with MiGEC version 1.2.6 was used to correct PCR and sequencing errors. MiXCR version 2.1.1 handled V(D)J alignment, clonotype assembly and CDR3 extraction. Normalisation of gene usage, clonotype sharing and MAIT/NKT TCR abundance was achieved by analysing the top 1000, 10 000 and 20 000 clonotypes per sample. Diversity was computed as the inverse Simpson index with the vegan R package after downsampling to 27 000 UMIs. Paired Mann-Whitney U tests were applied to discordant twin pairs, and Benjamini-Hochberg correction was used for multiple testing. TCRdb reprocessed the reads and lists each CDR3 protein sequence as a single entry, with no DNA. Clone size and V and J calls follow TCRdb, not the original study. This sample's listing comprises around 370,000 distinct CDR3 sequences. The top ten clonotypes cover 2% to 3% of the sample.

Regarding this clonotype: The target of this receptor is not known.

The CDR3 sequence holds 16 residues, the cysteine and phenylalanine included. DNA is not on record. From a lookup of the germline V gene, CDR1 and CDR2 are SGHAT and FQNNGV. From each donor, an approximately 2.5 ml peripheral blood sample was collected into PAXgene tubes and stored at -80 degrees C. Without any T cell sorting, total RNA was extracted from whole blood using the PAXgene blood miRNA kit on an automated QIAcube. Peripheral blood from monozygotic twin pairs, either concordant or discordant for inflammatory bowel disease, underwent deep TCRalpha and TCRbeta repertoire profiling that used unique molecular barcoding. For every twin pair, smoking habits were documented, and each individual was categorised as a current, former or never smoker.

The rearrangement joined TRBV11-2 to TRBJ2-1; TCRdb indicates TRBD2, and absent DNA this call remains unverified. The source is a human donor with ulcerative colitis or Crohn's disease, or a healthy co-twin of an affected twin (not recorded which). Sequencing was done on a sample of blood. The CDR3 sequence is CASSVGTSGGYNEQFF.